The source of this TCR beta chain is a study of technical replicates of blood from a few donors. This clone was recorded only once. Measured with immunoSEQ multiplex PCR; TCRdb has only the in-frame clones, and not every one. In the table there are tens of thousands of clones, around 94% of which are singletons. There are 15 residues in the CDR3. This TCR was sampled from a human donor in good health. The sample taken for sequencing was T cells isolated from PBMCs. The rearrangement joins TRBV21-1 to TRBJ2-2; the table's D gene call, TRBD1, was not cross checked with the DNA. TRBV21-1 is recorded as a pseudogene. CDR3 nucleotide sequence: TGTGCCAGCAGCACCTACAGGGTACGCACCGGGGAGCTGTTTTTT. Amino acids: CASSTYRVRTGELFF.